The sequence of this T cell receptor beta chain was determined in a study of blood T cell repertoires in COVID-19. About the study: T cells, B-cell-depleted T cells, or PBMCs supplied cDNA or gDNA.

In the source study's methods: Estimation of nucleated cell counts relied on the amplification of reference gene primers. Assay: immunoSEQ multiplex PCR; the TCRdb copy retains only in-frame clones and omits some. V, J and clone size were drawn from that table, and D and trimming were deduced from the DNA. The sample shows about 230,000 clones, less than 90% of them seen only once. After removal of 7 bases from V and 6 bases from J, the junction contained 11 bases not matched to a gene. The CDR3 totals 15 residues. Germline V gene sequence: CDR1 PRHDT, CDR2 FYEKMQ (reference sequence). Source material: peripheral blood. This TCR derives from a woman in her 70s with active or convalescent COVID-19. The gene calls are TRBV13 and TRBJ1-4; 7 bases align to TRBD1. CDR3 sequence: CASTIMGTAYEKLFF. DNA for the CDR3: TGTGCCAGCACCATCATGGGGACAGCCTATGAAAAACTGTTTTTT.